This T cell receptor beta chain was sequenced during a study of cytomegalovirus exposure and HLA in healthy donors. Regarding the study as a whole: Cytomegalovirus-associated status was assigned to about 150 TCR beta chains. In vitro experiments confirmed that a few CMV-associated chains were specific for CMV antigens.

TCRdb keeps only in-frame clones here, not all; method: immunoSEQ multiplex PCR. The sample contains 200,000 or so clones, roughly 80% of which appear only once. This clone has a handful of counts. As yet, its antigen is unknown. J gave up 2 bases and V 4 bases, and 4 bases lay outside the gene matches. The CDR3 is made up of 14 amino acids. CDR1 and CDR2 from the germline V gene are MNHEY and SVGAGI. The sequenced sample was PBMCs. The TCR was taken from a man aged 18 to 35 in good health and CMV-seropositive. The V call is TRBV6-5, the J call TRBJ2-7; 8 bases agree with TRBD2. CDR3 nucleotides: TGTGCCAGCAGTTCCGGGGGGGCGACCTACGAGCAGTACTTC. It codes for CASSSGGATYEQYF.